This T cell receptor (beta chain) was retrieved from a study of CD8+ T cells in alopecia areata. For the study at large: Severity scoring for treated patients was based on the percentage of affected scalp area.

The CDR3 loop spans 10 amino acids. V was trimmed by 5 bases and J by 7 bases, leaving 9 bases between them. The germline CDR1 and CDR2 sequences are GTSNPN and SVGIG (reference sequence). RNA was extracted and reverse transcribed into cDNA as the sequencing template. Assay: immunoSEQ multiplex PCR; the TCRdb copy retains only in-frame clones and omits some. The sample includes roughly 230,000 clones, roughly 44% seen only once; the top ten take about 2.6%. The treatment denotes: oral pan-JAK inhibitor, 5-10 mg twice daily. Sampling of alopecia areata patients yielded lesional scalp punch biopsies as well as peripheral blood.

The sequencing used CD4+ T cells sorted from blood, collected at roughly week 36, from a patient treated with tofacitinib. This chain connects TRBV30 to TRBJ2-7; D may be TRBD1 or TRBD2 (5 bases each). The TCR sequence derives from a human donor with alopecia areata. CDR3 sequence (DNA): TGTGCCTGGGGAGAGGGGGAGCAGTACTTC. It is translated as CAWGEGEQYF.